This T cell receptor (beta chain) was sequenced in a study of CD8+ T cells in alopecia areata. CDR1 MDHEN and CDR2 SYDVKM come from the germline V gene. CDR3 length equals 11 residues. V was pared by 5 bases and J by 7 bases, with 6 bases between. There are a few counts of this clone. What it binds is unknown. Following extraction, RNA underwent reverse transcription to cDNA, which served as the sequencing template. This table comes from immunoSEQ multiplex PCR, and its TCRdb copy is limited to in-frame clones, with some not included. The table lists 95,000 to 120,000 clones, 55% to 60% of them singletons. General observations from the study: Lesional scalp, especially alopecia totalis/universalis, showed higher clonality than normal scalp.

The clonotype originates from a human donor with alopecia areata. The chain combines TRBV28 with TRBJ2-1; D is uncertain. The sequenced sample was NKG2D-low CD8+ T cells sorted from blood. CDR3 residues: CASSPGNEQFF. The CDR3, as DNA: TGTGCCAGCAGTCCTGGGAATGAGCAGTTCTTC.